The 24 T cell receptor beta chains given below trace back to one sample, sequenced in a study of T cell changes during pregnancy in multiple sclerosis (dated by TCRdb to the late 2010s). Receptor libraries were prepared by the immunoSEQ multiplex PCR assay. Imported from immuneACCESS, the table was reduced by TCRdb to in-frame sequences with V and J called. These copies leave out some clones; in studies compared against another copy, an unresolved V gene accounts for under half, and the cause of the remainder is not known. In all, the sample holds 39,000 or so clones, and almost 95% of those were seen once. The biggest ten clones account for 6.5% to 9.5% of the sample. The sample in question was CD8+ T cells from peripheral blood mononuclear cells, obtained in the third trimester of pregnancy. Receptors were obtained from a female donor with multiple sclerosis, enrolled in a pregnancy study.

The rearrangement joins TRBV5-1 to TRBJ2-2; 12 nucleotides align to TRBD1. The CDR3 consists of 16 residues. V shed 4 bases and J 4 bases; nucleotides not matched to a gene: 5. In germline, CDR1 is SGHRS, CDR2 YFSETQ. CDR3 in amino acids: CASSIRDRGLTGELFF. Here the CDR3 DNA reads TGCGCCAGCAGCATCCGGGACAGGGGGCTCACCGGGGAGCTGTTTTTT.

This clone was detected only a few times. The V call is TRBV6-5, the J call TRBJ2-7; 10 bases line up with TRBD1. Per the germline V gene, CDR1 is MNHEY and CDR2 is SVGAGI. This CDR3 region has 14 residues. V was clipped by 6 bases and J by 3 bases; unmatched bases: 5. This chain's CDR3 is CASRYGQGGYEQYF. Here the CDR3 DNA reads TGTGCCAGCAGATACGGACAGGGGGGCTACGAGCAGTACTTC.

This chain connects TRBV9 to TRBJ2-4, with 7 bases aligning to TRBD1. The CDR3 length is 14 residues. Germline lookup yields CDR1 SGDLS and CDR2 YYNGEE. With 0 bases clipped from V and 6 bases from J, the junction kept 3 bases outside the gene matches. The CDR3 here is CASSVDRGPNIQYF. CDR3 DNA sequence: TGTGCCAGCAGCGTAGACAGGGGACCAAACATTCAGTACTTC.

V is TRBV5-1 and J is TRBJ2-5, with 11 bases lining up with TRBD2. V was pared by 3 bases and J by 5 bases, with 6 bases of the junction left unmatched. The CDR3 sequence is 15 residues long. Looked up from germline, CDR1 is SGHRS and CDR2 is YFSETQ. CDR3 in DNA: TGCGCCAGCAGCTCCAGACTAGCGGGGATGGAGACCCAGTACTTC. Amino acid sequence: CASSSRLAGMETQYF. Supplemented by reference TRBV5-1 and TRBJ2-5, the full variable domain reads KAGVTQTPRYLIKTRGQQVTLSCSPISGHRSVSWYQQTPGQGLQFLFEYFSETQRNKGNFPGRFSGRQFSNSRSEMNVSTLELGDSALYLCASSSRLAGMETQYFGPGTRLLVL.

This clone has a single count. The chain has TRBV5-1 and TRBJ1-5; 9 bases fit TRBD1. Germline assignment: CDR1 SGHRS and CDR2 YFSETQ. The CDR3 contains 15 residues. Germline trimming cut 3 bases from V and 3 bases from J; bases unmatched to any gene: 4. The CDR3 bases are TGCGCCAGCAGCTGGACAGGGGAAAACAATCAGCCCCAGCATTTT. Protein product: CASSWTGENNQPQHF.

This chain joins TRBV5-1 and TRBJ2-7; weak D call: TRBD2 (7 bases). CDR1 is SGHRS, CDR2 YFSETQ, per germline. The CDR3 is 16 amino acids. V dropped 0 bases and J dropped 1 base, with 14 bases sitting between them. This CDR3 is CASSLDRGARSYEQYF. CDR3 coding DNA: TGCGCCAGCAGCTTGGACCGGGGGGCGAGGTCCTACGAGCAGTACTTC.

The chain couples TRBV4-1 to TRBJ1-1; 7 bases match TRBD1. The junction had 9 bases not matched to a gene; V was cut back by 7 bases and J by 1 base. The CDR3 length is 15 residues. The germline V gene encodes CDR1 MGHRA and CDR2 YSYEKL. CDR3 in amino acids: CASTLEGGGNTEAFF. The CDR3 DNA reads TGCGCCAGCACCCTGGAAGGGGGCGGGAACACTGAAGCTTTCTTT.

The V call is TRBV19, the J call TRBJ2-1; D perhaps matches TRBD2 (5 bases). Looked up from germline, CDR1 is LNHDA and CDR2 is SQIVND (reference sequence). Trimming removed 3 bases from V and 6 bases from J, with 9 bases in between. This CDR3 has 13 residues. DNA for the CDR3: TGTGCCAGTAGTATGTTCAGCGGCAATGAGCAGTTCTTC. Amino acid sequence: CASSMFSGNEQFF. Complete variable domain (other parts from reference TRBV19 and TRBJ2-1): DGGITQSPKYLFRKEGQNVTLSCEQNLNHDAMYWYRQDPGQGLRLIYYSQIVNDFQKGDIAEGYSVSREKKESFPLTVTSAQKNPTAFYLCASSMFSGNEQFFGPGTRLTVL.

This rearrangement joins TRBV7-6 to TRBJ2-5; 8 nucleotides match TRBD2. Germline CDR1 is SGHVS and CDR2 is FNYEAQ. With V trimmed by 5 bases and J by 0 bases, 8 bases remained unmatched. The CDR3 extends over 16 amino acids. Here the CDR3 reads CASSPSMGLDQETQYF. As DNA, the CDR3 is TGTGCCAGCAGCCCCTCGATGGGACTAGACCAAGAGACCCAGTACTTC.

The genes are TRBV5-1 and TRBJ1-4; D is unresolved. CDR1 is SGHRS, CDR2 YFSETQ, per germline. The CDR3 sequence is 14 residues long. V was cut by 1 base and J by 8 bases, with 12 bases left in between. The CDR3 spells CASSLFSGGEKLFF. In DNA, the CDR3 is TGCGCCAGCAGCTTGTTCTCAGGTGGCGAAAAACTGTTTTTT.

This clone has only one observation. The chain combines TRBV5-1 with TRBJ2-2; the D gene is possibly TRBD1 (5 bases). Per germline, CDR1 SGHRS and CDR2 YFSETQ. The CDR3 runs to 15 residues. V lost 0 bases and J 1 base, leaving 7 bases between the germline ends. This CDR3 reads CASSLGQGNTGELFF. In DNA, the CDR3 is TGCGCCAGCAGCTTGGGGCAGGGGAACACCGGGGAGCTGTTTTTT.

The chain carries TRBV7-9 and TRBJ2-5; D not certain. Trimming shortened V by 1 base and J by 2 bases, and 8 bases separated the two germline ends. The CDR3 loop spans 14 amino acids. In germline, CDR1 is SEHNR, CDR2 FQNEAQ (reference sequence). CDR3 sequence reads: CASSLGQSQETQYF. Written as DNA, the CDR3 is TGTGCCAGCAGCTTAGGTCAGTCTCAAGAGACCCAGTACTTC.

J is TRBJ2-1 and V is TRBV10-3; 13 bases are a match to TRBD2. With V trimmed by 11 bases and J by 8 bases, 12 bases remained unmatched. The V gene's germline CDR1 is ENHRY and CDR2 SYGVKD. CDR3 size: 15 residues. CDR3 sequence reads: CALSRTSGSRDEQFF. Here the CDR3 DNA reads TGTGCCCTTTCAAGGACTAGCGGGAGTAGGGATGAGCAGTTCTTC.

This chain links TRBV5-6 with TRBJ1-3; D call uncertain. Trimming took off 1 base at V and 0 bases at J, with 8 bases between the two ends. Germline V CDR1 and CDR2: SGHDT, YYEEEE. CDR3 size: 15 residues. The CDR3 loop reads CASSLFRVSGNTIYF. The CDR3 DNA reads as TGTGCCAGCAGCTTGTTTCGGGTCTCTGGAAACACCATATATTTT.

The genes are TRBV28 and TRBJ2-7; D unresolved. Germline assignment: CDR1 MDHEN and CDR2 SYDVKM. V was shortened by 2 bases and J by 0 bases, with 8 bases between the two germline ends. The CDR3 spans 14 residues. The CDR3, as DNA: TGTGCCAGCAGTTTAGGCAGGAACTCCTACGAGCAGTACTTC. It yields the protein CASSLGRNSYEQYF.

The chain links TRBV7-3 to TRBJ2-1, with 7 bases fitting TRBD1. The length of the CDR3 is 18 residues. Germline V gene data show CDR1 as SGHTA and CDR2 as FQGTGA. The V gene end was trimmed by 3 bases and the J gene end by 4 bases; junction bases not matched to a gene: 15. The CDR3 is CASSFLPGTAPGYNEQFF. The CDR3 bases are TGTGCCAGCAGCTTCCTACCCGGGACAGCGCCGGGGTACAATGAGCAGTTCTTC.

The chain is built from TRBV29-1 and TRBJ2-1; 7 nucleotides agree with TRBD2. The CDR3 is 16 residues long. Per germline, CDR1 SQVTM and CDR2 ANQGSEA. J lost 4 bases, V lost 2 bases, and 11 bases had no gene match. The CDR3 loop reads CSVEKGTTRPYNEQFF. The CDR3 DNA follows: TGCAGCGTTGAAAAAGGGACTACCAGACCATACAATGAGCAGTTCTTC.

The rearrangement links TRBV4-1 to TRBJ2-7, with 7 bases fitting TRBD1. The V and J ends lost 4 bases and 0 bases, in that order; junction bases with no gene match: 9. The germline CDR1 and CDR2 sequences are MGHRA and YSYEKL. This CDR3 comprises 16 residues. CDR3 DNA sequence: TGCGCCAGCAGCCCCAAAACCGGGACAGACTCCTACGAGCAGTACTTC. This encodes CASSPKTGTDSYEQYF.

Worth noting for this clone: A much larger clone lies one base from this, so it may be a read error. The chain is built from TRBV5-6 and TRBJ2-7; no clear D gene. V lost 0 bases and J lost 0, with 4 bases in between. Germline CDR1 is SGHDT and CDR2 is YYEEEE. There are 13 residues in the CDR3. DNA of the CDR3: TGTGCCAGCAGCTTGGTGAGCTCCTACGAGCAGTACTTC. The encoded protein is CASSLVSSYEQYF.

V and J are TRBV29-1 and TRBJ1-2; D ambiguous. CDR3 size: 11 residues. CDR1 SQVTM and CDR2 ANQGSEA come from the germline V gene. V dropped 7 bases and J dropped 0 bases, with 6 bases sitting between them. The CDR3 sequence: CSADTNYGYTF. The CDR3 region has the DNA TGCAGCGCCGACACTAACTATGGCTACACCTTC.

The CDR3 here is CASSLRLFSGELFF. CDR3 in DNA: TGTGCCAGCAGTCTCCGACTATTCTCCGGGGAGCTGTTTTTT. The genes are TRBV27 and TRBJ2-2; D may be TRBD2 (5 bases). The ends were cut back, 5 bases at V and 6 bases at J, with 13 bases in the middle. The germline V gene encodes CDR1 MNHEY and CDR2 SMNVEV (reference sequence). This CDR3 region has 14 residues.

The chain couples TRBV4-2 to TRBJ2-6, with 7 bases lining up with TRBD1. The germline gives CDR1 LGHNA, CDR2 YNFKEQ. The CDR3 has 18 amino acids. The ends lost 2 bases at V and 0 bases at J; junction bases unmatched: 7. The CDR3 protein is CASSQLTGQPSGANVLTF. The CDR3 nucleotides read TGTGCCAGCAGCCAACTTACGGGACAGCCCTCTGGGGCCAACGTCCTGACTTTC.

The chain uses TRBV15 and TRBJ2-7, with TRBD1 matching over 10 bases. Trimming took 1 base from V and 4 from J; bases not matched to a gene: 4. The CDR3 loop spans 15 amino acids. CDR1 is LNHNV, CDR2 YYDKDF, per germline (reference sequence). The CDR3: CATSRGQDRGYEQYF. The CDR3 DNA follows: TGTGCCACCAGCAGAGGGCAGGACAGGGGGTACGAGCAGTACTTC.

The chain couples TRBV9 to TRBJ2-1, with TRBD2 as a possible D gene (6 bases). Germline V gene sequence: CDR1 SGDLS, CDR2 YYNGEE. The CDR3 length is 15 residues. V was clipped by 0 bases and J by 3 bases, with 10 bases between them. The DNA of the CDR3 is TGTGCCAGCAGCGTAGAGGGTAGCGGCTACAATGAGCAGTTCTTC. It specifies CASSVEGSGYNEQFF.